The source of this T cell receptor (beta chain) is a study of cytomegalovirus exposure and HLA in healthy donors. Findings and caveats of the study: A later analysis found TCR association rates differed by HLA locus, highest for DRB1 and lowest for HLA-C. Later examination showed HLA-associated TCR beta chains had greater clonal expansion than equally common others. Analysis was carried out at a later point, and it linked a missense DCLRE1C variant to TCR beta V- and J-gene trimming. Among TCR sequences, most were rare, though some public TCRs appeared in many donors.

In regard to this clone: Antigen: not known.

CDR3 length: 13 residues. Per germline, CDR1 LNHDA and CDR2 SQIVND (reference sequence). Trimming stripped 5 bases from V and 0 bases from J, with 7 bases between. The PCR was carried out with 60 Vbeta primers and 13 Jbeta primers. Using immunoSEQ multiplex PCR, the repertoire was profiled, and TCRdb retains in-frame clones only, with some absent. The sample holds fewer than 200,000 clones. The rearrangement uses TRBV19 and TRBJ1-1; D might be TRBD1 (6 bases). This receptor was obtained from a woman aged 55 to 70 in good health and CMV-seronegative. The sequencing sample was made of PBMCs. CDR3 in DNA: TGTGCCAGTAGTGACAGGTTGAACACTGAAGCTTTCTTT. It yields the protein CASSDRLNTEAFF.